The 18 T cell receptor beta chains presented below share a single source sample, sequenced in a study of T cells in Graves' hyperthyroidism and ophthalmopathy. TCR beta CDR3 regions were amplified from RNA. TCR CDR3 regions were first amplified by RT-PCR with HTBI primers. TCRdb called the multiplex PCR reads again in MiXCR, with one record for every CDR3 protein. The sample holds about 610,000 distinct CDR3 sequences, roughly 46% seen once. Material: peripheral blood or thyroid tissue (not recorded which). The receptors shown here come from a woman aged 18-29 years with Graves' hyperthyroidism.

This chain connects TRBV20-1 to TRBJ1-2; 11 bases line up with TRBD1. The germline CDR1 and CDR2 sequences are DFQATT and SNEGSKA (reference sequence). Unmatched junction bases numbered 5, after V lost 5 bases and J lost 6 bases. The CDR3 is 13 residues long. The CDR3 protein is CSAGTGGSDGYTF. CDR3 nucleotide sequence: TGCAGTGCTGGGACAGGGGGATCGGATGGCTACACCTTC.

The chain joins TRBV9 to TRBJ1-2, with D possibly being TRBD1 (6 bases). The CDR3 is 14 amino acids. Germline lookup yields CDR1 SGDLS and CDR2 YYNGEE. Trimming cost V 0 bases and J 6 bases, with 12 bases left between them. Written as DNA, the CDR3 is TGTGCCAGCAGCGTAGATGGGGCAGGGGATGGCTACACCTTC. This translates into CASSVDGAGDGYTF.

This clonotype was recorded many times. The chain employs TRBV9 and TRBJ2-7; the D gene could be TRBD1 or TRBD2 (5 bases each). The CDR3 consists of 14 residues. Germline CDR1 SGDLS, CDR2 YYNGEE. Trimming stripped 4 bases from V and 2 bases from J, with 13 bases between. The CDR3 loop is CASSYRDGAYEQYF. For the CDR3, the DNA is TGTGCCAGCAGCTACCGGGACGGAGCCTACGAGCAGTACTTC.

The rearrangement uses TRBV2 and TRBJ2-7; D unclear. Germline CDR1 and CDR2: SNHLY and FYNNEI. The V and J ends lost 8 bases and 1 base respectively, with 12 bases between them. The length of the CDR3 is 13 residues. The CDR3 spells CASLASTSYEQYF. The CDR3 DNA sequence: TGTGCCAGCTTGGCTTCTACATCCTACGAGCAGTACTTC.

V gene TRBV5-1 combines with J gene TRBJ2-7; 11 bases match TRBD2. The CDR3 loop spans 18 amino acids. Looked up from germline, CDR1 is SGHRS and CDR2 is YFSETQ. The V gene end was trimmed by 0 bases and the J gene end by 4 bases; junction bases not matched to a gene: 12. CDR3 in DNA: TGCGCCAGCAGCTTGGAAGCTAGCGGGAGGTCACCCTCTTACGAGCAGTACTTC. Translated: CASSLEASGRSPSYEQYF.

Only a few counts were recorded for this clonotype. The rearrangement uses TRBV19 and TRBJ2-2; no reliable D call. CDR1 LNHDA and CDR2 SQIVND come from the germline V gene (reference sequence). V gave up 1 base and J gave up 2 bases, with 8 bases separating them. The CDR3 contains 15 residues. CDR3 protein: CASSIAKENTGELFF. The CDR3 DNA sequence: TGTGCCAGTAGTATAGCTAAGGAAAACACCGGGGAGCTGTTTTTT.

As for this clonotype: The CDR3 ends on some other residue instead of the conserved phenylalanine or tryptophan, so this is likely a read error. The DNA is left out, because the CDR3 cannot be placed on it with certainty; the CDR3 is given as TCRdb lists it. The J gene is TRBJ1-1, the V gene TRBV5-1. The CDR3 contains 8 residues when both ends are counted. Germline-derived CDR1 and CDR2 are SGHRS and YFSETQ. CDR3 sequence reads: CASSLWLT.

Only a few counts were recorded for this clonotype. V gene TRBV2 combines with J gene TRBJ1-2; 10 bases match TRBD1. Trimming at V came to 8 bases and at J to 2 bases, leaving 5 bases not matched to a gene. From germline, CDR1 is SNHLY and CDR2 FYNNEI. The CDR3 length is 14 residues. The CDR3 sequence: CASCWTGGNYGYTF. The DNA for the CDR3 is TGTGCCAGCTGCTGGACAGGGGGAAACTATGGCTACACCTTC.

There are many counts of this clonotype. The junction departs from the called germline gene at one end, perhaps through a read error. The CDR3 bases are TGTACCAGCAGCTTAGTTACAGGGATCCTTAATTACGAGCAGTACTTC. It codes for CTSSLVTGILNYEQYF. V and J are TRBV7-9 and TRBJ2-7; D perhaps matches TRBD1 (6 bases). This CDR3 has 16 amino acids. Germline V CDR1 and CDR2: SEHNR, FQNEAQ (reference sequence).

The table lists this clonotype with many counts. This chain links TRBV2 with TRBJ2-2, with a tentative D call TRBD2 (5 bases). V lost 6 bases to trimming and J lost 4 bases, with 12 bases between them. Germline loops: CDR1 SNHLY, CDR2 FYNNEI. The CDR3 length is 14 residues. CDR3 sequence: CASRAGDGTGELFF. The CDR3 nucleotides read TGTGCCAGCAGGGCGGGTGACGGCACCGGGGAGCTGTTTTTT.

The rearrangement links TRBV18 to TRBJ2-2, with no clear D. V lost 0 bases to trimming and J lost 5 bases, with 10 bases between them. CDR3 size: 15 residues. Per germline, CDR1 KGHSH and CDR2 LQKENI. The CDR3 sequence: CASSPPNYPTGELFF. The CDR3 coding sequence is TGTGCCAGCTCACCACCGAACTACCCGACCGGGGAGCTGTTTTTT.

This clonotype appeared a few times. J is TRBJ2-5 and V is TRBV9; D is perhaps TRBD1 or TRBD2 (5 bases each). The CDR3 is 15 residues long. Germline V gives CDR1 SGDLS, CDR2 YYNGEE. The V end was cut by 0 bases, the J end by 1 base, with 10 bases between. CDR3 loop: CASSVGHGGQETQYF. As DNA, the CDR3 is TGTGCCAGCAGCGTAGGTCATGGGGGCCAAGAGACCCAGTACTTC.

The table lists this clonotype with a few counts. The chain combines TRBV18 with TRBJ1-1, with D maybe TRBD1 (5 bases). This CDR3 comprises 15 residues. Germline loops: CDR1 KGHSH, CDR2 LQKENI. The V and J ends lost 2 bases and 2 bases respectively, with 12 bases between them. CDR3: CASSPGGGGNTEAFF. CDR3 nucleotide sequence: TGTGCCAGCTCACCAGGTGGCGGGGGAAACACTGAAGCTTTCTTT.

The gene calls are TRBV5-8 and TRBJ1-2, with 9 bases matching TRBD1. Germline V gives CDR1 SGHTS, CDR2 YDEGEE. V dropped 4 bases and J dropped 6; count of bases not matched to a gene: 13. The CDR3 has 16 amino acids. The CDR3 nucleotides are TGTGCCAGCAGCCGGGCGGGACAGGGTTATTCGCATGGCTACACCTTC. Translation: CASSRAGQGYSHGYTF. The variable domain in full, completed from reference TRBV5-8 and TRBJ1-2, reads EAGVTQSPTHLIKTRGQQATLRCSPISGHTSVYWYQQALGLGLQFLLWYDEGEERNRGNFPPRFSGRQFPNYSSELNVNALELEDSALYLCASSRAGQGYSHGYTFGSGTRLTVV.

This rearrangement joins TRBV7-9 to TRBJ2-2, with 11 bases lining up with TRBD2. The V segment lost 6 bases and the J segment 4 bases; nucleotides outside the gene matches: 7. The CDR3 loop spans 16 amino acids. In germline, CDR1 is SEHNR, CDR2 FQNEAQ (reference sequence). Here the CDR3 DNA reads TGTGCCAGCAGGGGGATAGCGGGAGGGGTCACCGGGGAGCTGTTTTTT. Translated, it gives CASRGIAGGVTGELFF.

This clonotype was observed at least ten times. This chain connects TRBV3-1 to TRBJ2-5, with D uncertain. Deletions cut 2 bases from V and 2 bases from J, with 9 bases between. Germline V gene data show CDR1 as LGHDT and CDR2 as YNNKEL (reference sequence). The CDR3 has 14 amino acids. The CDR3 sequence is CASSQRLPQETQYF. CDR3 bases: TGTGCCAGCAGCCAAAGGTTGCCGCAAGAGACCCAGTACTTC.

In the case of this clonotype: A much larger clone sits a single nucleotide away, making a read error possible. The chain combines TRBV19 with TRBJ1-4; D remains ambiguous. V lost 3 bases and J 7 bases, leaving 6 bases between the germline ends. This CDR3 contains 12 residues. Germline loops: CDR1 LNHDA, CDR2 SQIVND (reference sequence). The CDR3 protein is CASSIHGEKLFF. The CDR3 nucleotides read TGTGCCAGTAGTATCCACGGTGAAAAACTGTTTTTT.

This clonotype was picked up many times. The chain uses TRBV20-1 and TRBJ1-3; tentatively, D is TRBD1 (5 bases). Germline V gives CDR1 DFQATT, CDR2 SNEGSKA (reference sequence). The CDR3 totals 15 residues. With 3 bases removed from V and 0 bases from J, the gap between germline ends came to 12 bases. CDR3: CSARAPGRSGNTIYF. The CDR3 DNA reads TGCAGTGCTAGGGCCCCAGGGCGCTCTGGAAACACCATATATTTT.